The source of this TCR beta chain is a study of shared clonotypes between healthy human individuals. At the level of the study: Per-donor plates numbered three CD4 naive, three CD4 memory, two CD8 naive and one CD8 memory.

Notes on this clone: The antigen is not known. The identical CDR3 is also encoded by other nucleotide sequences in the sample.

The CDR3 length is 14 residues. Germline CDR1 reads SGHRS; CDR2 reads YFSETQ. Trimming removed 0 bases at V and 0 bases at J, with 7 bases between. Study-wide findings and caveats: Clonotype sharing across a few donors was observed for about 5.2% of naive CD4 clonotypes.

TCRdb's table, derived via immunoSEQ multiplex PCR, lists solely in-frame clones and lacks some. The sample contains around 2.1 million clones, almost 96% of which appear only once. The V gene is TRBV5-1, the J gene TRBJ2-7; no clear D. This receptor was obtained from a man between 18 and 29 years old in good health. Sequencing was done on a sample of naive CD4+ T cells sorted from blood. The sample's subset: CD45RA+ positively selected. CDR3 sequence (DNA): TGCGCCAGCAGCTTGGCCTCGGGCTCCTACGAGCAGTACTTC. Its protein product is CASSLASGSYEQYF.